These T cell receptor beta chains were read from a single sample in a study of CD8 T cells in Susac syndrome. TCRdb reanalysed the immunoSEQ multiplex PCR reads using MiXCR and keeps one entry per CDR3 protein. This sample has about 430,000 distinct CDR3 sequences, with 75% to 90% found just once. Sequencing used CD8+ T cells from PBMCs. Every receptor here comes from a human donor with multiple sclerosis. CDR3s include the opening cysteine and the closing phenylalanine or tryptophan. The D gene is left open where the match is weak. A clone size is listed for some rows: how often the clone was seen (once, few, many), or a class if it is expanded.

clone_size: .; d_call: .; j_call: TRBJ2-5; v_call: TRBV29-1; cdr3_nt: TGCAGCGTTGAACCGGAGGGGACACCCCAAGAGACCCAGTACTTC; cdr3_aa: CSVEPEGTPQETQYF
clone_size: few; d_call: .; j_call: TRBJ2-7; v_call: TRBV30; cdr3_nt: TGTGCCTCCGGACCTAGCTCCTACGAGCAGTACTTC; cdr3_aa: CASGPSSYEQYF
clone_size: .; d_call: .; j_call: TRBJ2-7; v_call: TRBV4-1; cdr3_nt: TGCGCCAGCAGCCAAGTTATAGCAGGGGCCTACGAGCAGTACTTC; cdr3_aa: CASSQVIAGAYEQYF
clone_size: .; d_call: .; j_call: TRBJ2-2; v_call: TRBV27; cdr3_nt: TGTGCCAGCATGCGCTACCTAAACACCGGGGAGCTGCTTTTT; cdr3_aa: CASMRYLNTGELLF
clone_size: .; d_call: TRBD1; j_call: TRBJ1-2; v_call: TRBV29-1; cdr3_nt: TGCAGCGTTGACGGTGGACAGGGGGCGATCTATGGCTACACCTTC; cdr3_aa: CSVDGGQGAIYGYTF
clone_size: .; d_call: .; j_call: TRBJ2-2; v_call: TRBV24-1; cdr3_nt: .; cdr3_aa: CATSDPQRDKEQTPGSCFF
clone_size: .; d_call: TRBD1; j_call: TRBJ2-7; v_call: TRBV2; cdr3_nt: TGTGCCAGCAGGGACAGGGTAGTCTACGAGCAGTACTTC; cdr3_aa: CASRDRVVYEQYF
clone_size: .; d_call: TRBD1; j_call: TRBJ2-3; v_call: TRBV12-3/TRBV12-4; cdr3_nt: TGTGCCAGCAGTTCCGGGACAGGGGCGACAGATACGCAGTATTTT; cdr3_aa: CASSSGTGATDTQYF
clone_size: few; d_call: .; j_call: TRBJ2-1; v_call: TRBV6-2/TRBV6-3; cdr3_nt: TGTGCCAGCAGTTCCTTTGGGGGTTTGAAGGATGAGCAGTTCTTC; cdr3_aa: CASSSFGGLKDEQFF
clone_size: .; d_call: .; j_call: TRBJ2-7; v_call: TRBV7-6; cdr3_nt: TGTGCCAGCAGCACAGGGACCGACTCCTACGAGCAGTACTTC; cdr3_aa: CASSTGTDSYEQYF
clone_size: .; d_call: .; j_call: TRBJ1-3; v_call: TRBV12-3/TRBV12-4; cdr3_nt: TGTGCCAGCTCAGGGGTCTCTGGAAACACCATATATTTT; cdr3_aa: CASSGVSGNTIYF
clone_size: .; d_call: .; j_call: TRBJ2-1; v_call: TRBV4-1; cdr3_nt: TGCGCCAGCAGCCCGCTGGGAGCCGGAGCTGTCTACAATGAGCAGTTCTTC; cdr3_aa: CASSPLGAGAVYNEQFF
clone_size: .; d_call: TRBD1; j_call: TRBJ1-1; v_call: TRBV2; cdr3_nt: TGTGCCAGCAGTGTCCCCTTGACAGGGGGCGGATTGAACACTGAAGCTTTCTTT; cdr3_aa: CASSVPLTGGGLNTEAFF